The subject of this entry is one TCR beta chain. The antigen remains unidentified. This record comes from a study of T cell responses to AZD1222 COVID-19 vaccine. Sequenced by immunoSEQ multiplex PCR; TCRdb stores in-frame clones only, minus some. The data contain about 56,000 clones, approximately 86% of them singletons. The study, taken as a whole, reports: Nearly half of spike-specific TCRs reportedly go after variant regions that carry no mutations. Scientists sampled the repertoires only once the peak T cell response had passed.

Germline values: CDR1 LNHDA, CDR2 SQIVND (reference sequence). The length of the CDR3 is 12 residues. Trimming removed 6 bases at V and 10 bases at J, with 13 bases between. The specimen comprised peripheral blood, sampled 28 days after the second AZD1222 dose. This TCR was recovered from an adult who received the AZD1222 COVID-19 vaccine. V gene TRBV19 combines with J gene TRBJ2-1; D possibly corresponds to TRBD1 (6 bases). This CDR3 is CASSPRQDEQFF. CDR3 DNA: TGTGCCAGTAGCCCGAGACAGGACGAGCAGTTCTTC.